This T cell receptor (beta chain) appears in the sequencing data of a study of neurological immune-mediated disorders. Findings and caveats of the study: Phylogenetic grouping assigned the repertoires of 18 of 34 multiple sclerosis patients to one related-CDR3 cluster, which constitutes a possible signature. The most TCR clonal expansion was seen in HTLV-1-associated myelopathy, whereas the least was seen in multiple sclerosis, below the level in healthy controls.

The unsorted libraries were prepared from 2 million PBMCs (stored at -80 C). The cDNA came from 5'RACE, which used 10-nucleotide random UMIs. One entry per CDR3 protein results from TCRdb running MiXCR on the 5' RACE reads. The table includes 65,000 to 80,000 distinct CDR3 sequences, roughly 4.8% detected once. A remark on this clonotype: As yet, its antigen is unknown.

The source is a woman in her seventies with multiple sclerosis. The sample taken for sequencing was PBMCs.

In DNA, the CDR3 is TGCAGTGCTAGAGAGCCCGGATTCGAGGGTGACACTGAAGCTTTCTTT. This gives the protein CSAREPGFEGDTEAFF. The chain combines TRBV20-1 with TRBJ1-1; D is undetermined. Trimming stripped 0 bases from V and 3 bases from J, with 17 bases between. Germline V CDR1 and CDR2: DFQATT, SNEGSKA (reference sequence). The length of the CDR3 is 16 residues.